The present T cell receptor beta chain was sequenced within a study of blood T cell repertoires in COVID-19. The authors' processing: Researchers report that nucleated cell counts were estimated from reference gene primer amplification. Clones were sequenced by immunoSEQ multiplex PCR, and TCRdb holds only the in-frame ones, with some missing. Clone size and the V and J calls come from that table; the DNA yielded D and trimming. The table lists 200,000 or so clones, around nine tenths of them singletons. V lost 5 bases, J lost 8 bases, and 18 bases lay in between. The CDR3 extends over 14 amino acids. In germline, CDR1 is MNHEY, CDR2 SMNVEV (reference sequence).

Source material: peripheral blood. This TCR derives from a man aged 55 to 70 who had recovered from COVID-19. The chain employs TRBV27 and TRBJ1-2, with D perhaps TRBD1 (6 bases). The CDR3 spells CASSLRDTVKGYTF. CDR3 sequence (DNA): TGTGCCAGCAGTCTCCGGGACACTGTAAAGGGCTACACCTTC.